The entry below gives a single TCR beta chain sequence along with its context. The same CDR3 also results from other DNA sequences found in this sample. This entry belongs to a study of blood T cell repertoires in COVID-19. TCRdb's copy holds only in-frame clones and misses some; the assay was immunoSEQ multiplex PCR. The table records some 370,000 clones, around 83% of them present only once. Input material: PBMCs or T cells enriched from blood (not recorded which). The sequence derives from a woman aged 45-65 years who had recovered from COVID-19.

The CDR3 here is CASSPDRNYGYTF. CDR3 nucleotides: TGTGCCAGCAGCCCTGACAGGAACTATGGCTACACCTTC. The chain uses TRBV7-3 and TRBJ1-2; possible D gene TRBD1, 6 bases. V was clipped by 5 bases and J by 2 bases, with 9 bases between them. This CDR3 is 13 amino acids long. The germline gives CDR1 SGHTA, CDR2 FQGTGA.